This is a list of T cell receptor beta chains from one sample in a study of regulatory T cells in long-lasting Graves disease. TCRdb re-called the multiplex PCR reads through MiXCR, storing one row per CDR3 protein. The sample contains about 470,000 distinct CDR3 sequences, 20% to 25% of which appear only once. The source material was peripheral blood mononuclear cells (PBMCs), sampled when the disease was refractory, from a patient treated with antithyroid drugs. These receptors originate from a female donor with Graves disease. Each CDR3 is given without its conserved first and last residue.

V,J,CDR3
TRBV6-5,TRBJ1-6,ASSYKDRDRVNNSPLH
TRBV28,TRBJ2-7,ASSLGGGITPYEQY
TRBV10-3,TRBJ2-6,AIGRASGANVLT
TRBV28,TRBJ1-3,ASSSGGTVANSGNTIY
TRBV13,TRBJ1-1,ASSLGRLNTEAF
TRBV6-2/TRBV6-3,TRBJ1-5,ASSWTGGIQPQH
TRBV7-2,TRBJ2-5,ASSLRQETQY
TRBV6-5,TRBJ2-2,ASSFTSEFNTGELF
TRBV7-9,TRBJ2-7,ASSQTLAVTDLYEQY
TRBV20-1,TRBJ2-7,SATPPATYEQY
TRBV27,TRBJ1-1,ASSLHSGNTEAF
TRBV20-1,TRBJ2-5,SARLERGLETQY
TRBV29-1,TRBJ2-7,SVSRGDGSYEQY
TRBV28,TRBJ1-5,ASRVREYSNQPQH
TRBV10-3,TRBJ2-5,AITPTGQETQY
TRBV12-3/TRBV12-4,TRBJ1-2,ASSGTAHGYT
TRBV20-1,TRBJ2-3,SAKSGTGTDTQY
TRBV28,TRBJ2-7,ASSLISRPFEQY
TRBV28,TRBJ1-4,ASSSPGRGDPNEKLF
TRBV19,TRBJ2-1,ASSKQGNEQF
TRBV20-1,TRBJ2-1,SAYILAGGPKGYNEQF
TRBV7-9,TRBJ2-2,ASSPRTSTGELF
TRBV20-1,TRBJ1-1,SAREEPRGMNTEAF
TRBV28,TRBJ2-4,ASSPKMRGFQY
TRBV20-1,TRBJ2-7,SAREGQGADYEQY
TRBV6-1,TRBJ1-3,AGSTLRGLSGNTIY
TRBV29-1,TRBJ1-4,SVDSLATNEKLF
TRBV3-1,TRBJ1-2,ASRGGQTNYGYT
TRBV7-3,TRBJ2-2,ASSFSASGPVNTGELF
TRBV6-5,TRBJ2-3,ASSYSSTSPTDTQY
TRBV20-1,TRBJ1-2,SARLGTANYGYT
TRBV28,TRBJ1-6,ASSLGQSSYSPLH
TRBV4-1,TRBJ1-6,ASSRSAMGGTNSPLH
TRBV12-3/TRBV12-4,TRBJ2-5,ASSPPLGTYSLWTQY
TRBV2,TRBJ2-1,ASSDLAGSLPEQF
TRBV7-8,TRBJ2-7,ASSAGPYYEQY
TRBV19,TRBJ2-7,ASSIPGTAPYEQY
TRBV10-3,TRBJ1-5,AISKGQGGQPQH
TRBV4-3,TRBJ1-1,ASSQDRTGVLNTEAF
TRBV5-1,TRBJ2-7,ASSPSPGGSYEQY
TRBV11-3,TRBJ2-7,ASSLDRFLTYEQY
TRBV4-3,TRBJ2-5,ASSQGGLLGVSETQY
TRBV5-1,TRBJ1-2,ASSSPGTVARYT
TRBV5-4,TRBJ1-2,TSSPGGPDPYGYT
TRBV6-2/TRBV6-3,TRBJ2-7,ASSHNYEQY
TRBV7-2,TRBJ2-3,VSSLPGRDTQY
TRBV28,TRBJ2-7,ASSLWGGHSYEQY
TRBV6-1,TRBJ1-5,ASRREGALNQPQH
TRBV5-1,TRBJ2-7,ATYALLAGCDEQY
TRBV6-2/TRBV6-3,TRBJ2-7,ASSPYRQAGYEQY
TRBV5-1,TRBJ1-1,ASSPGAGPTEAF
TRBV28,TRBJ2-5,ASSPPRGQETQY
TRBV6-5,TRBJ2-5,ASSYGPLTETQY
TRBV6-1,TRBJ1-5,ASSETSQPQH